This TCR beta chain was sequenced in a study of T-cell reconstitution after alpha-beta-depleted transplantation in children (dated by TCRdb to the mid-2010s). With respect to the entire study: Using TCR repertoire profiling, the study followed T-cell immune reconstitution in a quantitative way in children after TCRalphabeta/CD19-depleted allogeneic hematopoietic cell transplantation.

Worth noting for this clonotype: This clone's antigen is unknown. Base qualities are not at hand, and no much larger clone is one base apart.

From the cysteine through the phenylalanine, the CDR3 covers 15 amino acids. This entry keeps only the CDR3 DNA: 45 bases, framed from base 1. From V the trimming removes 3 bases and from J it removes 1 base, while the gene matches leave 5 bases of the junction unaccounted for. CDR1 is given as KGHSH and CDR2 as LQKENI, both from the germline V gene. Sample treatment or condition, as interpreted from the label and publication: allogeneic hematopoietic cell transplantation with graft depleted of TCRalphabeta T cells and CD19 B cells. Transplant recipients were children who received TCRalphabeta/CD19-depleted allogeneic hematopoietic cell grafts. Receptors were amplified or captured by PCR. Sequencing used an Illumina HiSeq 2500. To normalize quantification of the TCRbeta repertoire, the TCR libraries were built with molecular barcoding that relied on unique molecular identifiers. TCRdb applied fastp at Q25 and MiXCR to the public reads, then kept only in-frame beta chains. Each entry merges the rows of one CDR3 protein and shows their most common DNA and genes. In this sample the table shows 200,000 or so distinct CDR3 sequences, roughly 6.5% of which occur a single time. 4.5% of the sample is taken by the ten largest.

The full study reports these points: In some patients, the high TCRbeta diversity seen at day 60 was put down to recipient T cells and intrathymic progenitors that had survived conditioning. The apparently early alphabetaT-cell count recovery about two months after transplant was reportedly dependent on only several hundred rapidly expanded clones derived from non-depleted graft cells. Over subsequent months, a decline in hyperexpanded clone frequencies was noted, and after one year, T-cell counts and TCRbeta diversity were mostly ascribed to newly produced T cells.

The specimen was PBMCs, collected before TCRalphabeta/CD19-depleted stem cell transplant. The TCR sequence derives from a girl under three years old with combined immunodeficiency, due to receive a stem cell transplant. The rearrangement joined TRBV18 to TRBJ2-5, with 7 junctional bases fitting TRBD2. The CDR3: CASSPFASGQETQYF. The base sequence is TGTGCCAGCTCACCTTTCGCTAGCGGCCAAGAGACCCAGTACTTC.